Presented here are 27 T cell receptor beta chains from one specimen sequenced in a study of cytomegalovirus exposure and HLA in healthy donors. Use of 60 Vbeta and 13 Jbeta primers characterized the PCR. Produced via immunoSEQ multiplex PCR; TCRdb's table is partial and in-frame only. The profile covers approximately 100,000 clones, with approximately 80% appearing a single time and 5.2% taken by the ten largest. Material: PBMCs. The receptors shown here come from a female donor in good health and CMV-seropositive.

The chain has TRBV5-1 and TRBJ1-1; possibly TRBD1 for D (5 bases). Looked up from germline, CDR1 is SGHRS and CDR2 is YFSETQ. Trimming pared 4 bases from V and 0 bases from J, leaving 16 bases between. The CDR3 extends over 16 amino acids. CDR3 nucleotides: TGCGCCAGCAGCAGTGGGGCTATATTTATGAACACTGAAGCTTTCTTT. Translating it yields CASSSGAIFMNTEAFF. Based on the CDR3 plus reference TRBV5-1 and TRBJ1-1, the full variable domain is KAGVTQTPRYLIKTRGQQVTLSCSPISGHRSVSWYQQTPGQGLQFLFEYFSETQRNKGNFPGRFSGRQFSNSRSEMNVSTLELGDSALYLCASSSGAIFMNTEAFFGQGTRLTVV.

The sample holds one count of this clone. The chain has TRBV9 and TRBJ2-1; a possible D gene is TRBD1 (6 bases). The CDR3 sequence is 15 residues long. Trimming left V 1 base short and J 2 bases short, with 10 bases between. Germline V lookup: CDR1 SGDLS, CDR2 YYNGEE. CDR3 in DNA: TGTGCCAGCAGCGTATACGAGGGGGCCTACAATGAGCAGTTCTTC. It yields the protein CASSVYEGAYNEQFF.

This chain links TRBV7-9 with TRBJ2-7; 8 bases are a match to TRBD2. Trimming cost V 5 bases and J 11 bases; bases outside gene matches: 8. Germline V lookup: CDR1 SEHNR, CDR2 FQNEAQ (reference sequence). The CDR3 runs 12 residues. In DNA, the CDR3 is TGTGCCAGCAGCCCTAGTAGCGGGATAGAGTACTTC. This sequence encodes CASSPSSGIEYF.

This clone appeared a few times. DNA of the CDR3: TGTGCCTGGGCTCGACAGAACTATGGCTACACCTTC. It specifies CAWARQNYGYTF. This chain joins TRBV30 and TRBJ1-2, with D maybe TRBD1 (5 bases). CDR1 and CDR2 (germline): GTSNPN, SVGIG (reference sequence). V shed 5 bases and J shed 2 bases, with 9 bases lying between them. CDR3 length: 12 amino acids.

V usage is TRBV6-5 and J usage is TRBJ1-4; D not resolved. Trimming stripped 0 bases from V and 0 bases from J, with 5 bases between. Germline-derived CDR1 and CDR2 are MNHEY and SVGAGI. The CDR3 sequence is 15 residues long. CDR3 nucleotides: TGTGCCAGCAGTTACTCGTATGCAACTAATGAAAAACTGTTTTTT. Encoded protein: CASSYSYATNEKLFF.

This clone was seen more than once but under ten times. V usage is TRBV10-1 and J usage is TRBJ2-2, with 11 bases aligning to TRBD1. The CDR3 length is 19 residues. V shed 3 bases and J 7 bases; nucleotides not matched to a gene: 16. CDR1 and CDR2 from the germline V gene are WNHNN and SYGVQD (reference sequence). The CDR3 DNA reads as TGCGCCAGCAGTGATCAATTCCGACGGGGACAGGGGGATGTCGGGGAGCTGTTTTTT. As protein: CASSDQFRRGQGDVGELFF.

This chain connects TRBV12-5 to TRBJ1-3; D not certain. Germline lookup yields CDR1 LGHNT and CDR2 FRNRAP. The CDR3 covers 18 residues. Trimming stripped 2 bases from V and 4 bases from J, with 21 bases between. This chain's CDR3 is CASGLPRTGTQLGNTIYF. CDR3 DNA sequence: TGTGCTAGTGGTTTGCCTCGGACGGGAACCCAGCTAGGAAACACCATATATTTT.

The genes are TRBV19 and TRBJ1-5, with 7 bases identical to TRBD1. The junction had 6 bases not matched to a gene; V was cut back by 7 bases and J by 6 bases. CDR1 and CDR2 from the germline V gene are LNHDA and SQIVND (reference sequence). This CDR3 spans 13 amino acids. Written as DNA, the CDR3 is TGTGCCAGTAACAGGGGATTCGGTCAGCCCCAGCATTTT. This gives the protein CASNRGFGQPQHF.

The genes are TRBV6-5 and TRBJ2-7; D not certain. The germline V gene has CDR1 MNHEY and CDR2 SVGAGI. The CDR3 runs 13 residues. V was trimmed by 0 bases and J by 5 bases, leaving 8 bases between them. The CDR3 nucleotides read TGTGCCAGCAGTTACTCGAGCCTCCACGAGCAGTACTTC. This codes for CASSYSSLHEQYF.

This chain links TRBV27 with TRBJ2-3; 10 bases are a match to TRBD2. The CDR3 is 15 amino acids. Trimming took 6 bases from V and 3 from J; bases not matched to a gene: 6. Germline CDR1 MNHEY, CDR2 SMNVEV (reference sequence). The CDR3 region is CASREWTSGTDTQYF. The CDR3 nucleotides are TGTGCCAGCAGAGAATGGACTAGCGGAACAGATACGCAGTATTTT.

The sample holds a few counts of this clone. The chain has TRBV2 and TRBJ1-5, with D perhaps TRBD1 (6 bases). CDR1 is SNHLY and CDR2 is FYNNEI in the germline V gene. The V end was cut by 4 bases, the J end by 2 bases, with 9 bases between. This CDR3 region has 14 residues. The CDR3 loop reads CASSADRRNQPQHF. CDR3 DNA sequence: TGTGCCAGCAGTGCGGACAGACGCAATCAGCCCCAGCATTTT. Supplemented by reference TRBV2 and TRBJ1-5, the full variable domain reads EPEVTQTPSHQVTQMGQEVILRCVPISNHLYFYWYRQILGQKVEFLVSFYNNEISEKSEIFDDQFSVERPDGSNFTLKIRSTKLEDSAMYFCASSADRRNQPQHFGDGTRLSIL.

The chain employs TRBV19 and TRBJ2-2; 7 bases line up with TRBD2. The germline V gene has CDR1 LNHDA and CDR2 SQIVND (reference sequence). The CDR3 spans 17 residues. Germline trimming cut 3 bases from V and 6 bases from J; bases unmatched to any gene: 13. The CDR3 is CASSMSELAFNSGELFF. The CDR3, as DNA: TGTGCCAGTAGTATGTCGGAACTAGCGTTTAACTCCGGGGAGCTGTTTTTT.

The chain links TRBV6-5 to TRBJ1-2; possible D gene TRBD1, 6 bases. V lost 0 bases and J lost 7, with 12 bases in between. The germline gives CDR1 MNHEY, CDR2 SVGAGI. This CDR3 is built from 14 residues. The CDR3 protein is CASSYSTGRVGYTF. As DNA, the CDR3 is TGTGCCAGCAGTTACTCCACAGGGAGGGTTGGCTACACCTTC.

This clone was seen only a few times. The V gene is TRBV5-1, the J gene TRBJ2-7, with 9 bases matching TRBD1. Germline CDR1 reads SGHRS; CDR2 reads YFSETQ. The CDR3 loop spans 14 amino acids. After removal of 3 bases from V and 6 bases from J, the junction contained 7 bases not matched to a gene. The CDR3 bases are TGCGCCAGCAGCTACTCGGGACAGGGTGGCGAGCAGTACTTC. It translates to CASSYSGQGGEQYF.

CDR3 coding DNA: TGTGCCAGCAGCCAAGAGGACAGGGGCGGCTACACCTTC. It codes for CASSQEDRGGYTF. The chain couples TRBV4-2 to TRBJ1-2; TRBD1 aligns across 9 bases. J gave up 8 bases and V 0 bases, and 1 base lay outside the gene matches. The germline V gene encodes CDR1 LGHNA and CDR2 YNFKEQ. The CDR3 contains 13 residues.

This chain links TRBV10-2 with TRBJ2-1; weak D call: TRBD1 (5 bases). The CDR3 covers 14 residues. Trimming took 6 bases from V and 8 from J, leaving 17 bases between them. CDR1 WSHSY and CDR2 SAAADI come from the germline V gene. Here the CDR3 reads CASRVGPAVDEQFF. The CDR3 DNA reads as TGCGCCAGCAGGGTGGGGCCAGCCGTCGATGAGCAGTTCTTC.

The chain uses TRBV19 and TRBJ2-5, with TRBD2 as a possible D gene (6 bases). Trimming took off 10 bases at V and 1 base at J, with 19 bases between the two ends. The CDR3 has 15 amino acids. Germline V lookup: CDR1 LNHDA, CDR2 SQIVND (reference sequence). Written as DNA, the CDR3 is TGTGCCACATCGGGAGACATCCGGGCCCAAGAGACCCAGTACTTC. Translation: CATSGDIRAQETQYF.

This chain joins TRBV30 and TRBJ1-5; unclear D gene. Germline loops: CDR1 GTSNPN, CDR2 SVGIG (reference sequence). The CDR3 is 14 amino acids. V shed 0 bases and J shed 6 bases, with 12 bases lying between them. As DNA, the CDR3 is TGTGCCTGGAGTGTCGGAGGGATGGGTCAGCCCCAGCATTTT. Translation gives CAWSVGGMGQPQHF.

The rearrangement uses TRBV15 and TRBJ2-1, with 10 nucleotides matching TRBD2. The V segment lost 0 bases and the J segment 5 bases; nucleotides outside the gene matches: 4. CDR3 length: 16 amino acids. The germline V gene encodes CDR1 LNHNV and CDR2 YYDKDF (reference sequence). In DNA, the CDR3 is TGTGCCACCAGCAGAGAAGGAGGACTAGCGGACAATGAGCAGTTCTTC. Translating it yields CATSREGGLADNEQFF.

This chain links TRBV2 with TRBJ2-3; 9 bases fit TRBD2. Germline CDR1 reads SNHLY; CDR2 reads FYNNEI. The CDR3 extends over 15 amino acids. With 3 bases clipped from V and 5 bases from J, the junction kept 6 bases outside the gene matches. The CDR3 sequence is CASSDKASGKDTQYF. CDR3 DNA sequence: TGTGCCAGCAGTGACAAGGCTAGCGGGAAAGATACGCAGTATTTT. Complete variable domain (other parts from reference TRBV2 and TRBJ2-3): EPEVTQTPSHQVTQMGQEVILRCVPISNHLYFYWYRQILGQKVEFLVSFYNNEISEKSEIFDDQFSVERPDGSNFTLKIRSTKLEDSAMYFCASSDKASGKDTQYFGPGTRLTVL.

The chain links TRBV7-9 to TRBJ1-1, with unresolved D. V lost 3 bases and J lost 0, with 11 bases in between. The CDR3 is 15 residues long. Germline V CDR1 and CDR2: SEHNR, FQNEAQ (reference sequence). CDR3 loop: CASSLVGLMNTEAFF. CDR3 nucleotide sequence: TGTGCCAGCAGCTTGGTGGGCCTAATGAACACTGAAGCTTTCTTT.

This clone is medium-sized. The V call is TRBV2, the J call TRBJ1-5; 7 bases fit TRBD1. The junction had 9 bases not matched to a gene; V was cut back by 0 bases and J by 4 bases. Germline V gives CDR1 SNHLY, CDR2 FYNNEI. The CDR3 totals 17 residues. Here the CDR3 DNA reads TGTGCCAGCAGTGAAGCGGGGTATAAGACAGGGAATCAGCCCCAGCATTTT. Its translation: CASSEAGYKTGNQPQHF.

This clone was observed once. The CDR3 reads CASSRDRGSEQYF. As DNA, the CDR3 is TGTGCCAGTAGTCGGGACAGGGGGAGCGAGCAGTACTTC. The V and J genes are TRBV19 and TRBJ2-7; TRBD1 agrees at 11 bases. The ends lost 5 bases at V and 6 bases at J; junction bases unmatched: 3. This CDR3 is 13 amino acids long. Germline V gives CDR1 LNHDA, CDR2 SQIVND (reference sequence).

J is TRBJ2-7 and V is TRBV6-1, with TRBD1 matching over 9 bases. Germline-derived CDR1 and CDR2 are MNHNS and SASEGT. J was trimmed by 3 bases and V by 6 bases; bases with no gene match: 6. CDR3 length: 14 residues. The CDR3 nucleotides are TGTGCCAGCAGGAGCAGGACAGGGGTCTACGAGCAGTACTTC. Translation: CASRSRTGVYEQYF.

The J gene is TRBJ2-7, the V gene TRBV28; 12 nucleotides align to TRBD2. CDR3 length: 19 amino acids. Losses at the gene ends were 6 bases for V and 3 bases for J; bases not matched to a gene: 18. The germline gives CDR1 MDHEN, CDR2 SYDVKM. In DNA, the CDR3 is TGTGCCAGCAGGAGTCCGTGGAGACTAGCGGGAGTCGGCGACTACGAGCAGTACTTC. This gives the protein CASRSPWRLAGVGDYEQYF.

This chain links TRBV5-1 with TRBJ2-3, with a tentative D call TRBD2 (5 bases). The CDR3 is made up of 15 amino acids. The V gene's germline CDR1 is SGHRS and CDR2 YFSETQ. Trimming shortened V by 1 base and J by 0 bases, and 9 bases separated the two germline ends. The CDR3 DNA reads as TGCGCCAGCAGCTTGTTCGGGGTTAGCACAGATACGCAGTATTTT. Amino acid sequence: CASSLFGVSTDTQYF.

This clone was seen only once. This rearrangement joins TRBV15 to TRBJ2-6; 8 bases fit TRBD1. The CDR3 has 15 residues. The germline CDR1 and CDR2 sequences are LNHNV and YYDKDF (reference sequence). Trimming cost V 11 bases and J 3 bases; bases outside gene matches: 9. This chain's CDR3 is CAASQGAGGANVLTF. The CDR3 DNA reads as TGTGCCGCAAGTCAGGGGGCGGGTGGGGCCAACGTCCTGACTTTC. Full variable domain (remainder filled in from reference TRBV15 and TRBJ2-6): DAMVIQNPRYQVTQFGKPVTLSCSQTLNHNVMYWYQQKSSQAPKLLFHYYDKDFNNEADTPDNFQSRRPNTSFCFLDIRSPGLGDTAMYLCAASQGAGGANVLTFGAGSRLTVL.